The TCR beta chain described here comes from a study of graft-versus-host responses after intestinal transplantation. Study-wide context: Recipients had multivisceral, liver-intestinal, or isolated intestinal transplants. Overall study results and limits: Recipient marrow showed GvH clones, some seen first in ileum or blood. Early after transplant, HvG clones declined as circulating GvH clones peaked.

Assay: immunoSEQ multiplex PCR; the TCRdb copy retains only in-frame clones and omits some. The profile shows roughly 120,000 clones, 90% of them singletons. Points on this clone: Its antigen is not known.

The junction had 6 bases not matched to a gene; V was cut back by 4 bases and J by 0 bases. The germline V gene has CDR1 SGHRS and CDR2 YFSETQ. The CDR3 loop spans 17 amino acids. The sequence was obtained from a human donor who received an intestinal transplant. This chain links TRBV5-1 with TRBJ2-3, with 12 nucleotides matching TRBD2. Material: unstimulated CD4+ T cells sorted from spleen or lymph node cells, obtained before intestinal transplant. CDR3 in amino acids: CASSLSGLAGSTDTQYF. The CDR3 nucleotides are TGCGCCAGCAGCCTGAGTGGACTAGCGGGGAGCACAGATACGCAGTATTTT.